This entry features one TCR beta chain sequence. What it recognizes is unknown. The junction had 6 bases not matched to a gene; V was cut back by 6 bases and J by 4 bases. The CDR3 runs 14 residues. Germline loops: CDR1 MNHEY, CDR2 SVGAGI. This sample was included in a study of T cell responses to AZD1222 COVID-19 vaccine. Findings and caveats of the study: White British ancestry dominated among donors, who included more females, and clonal diversity was possibly underestimated. The study sampled repertoires only after the peak T cell response. Compared with day 0, the breadth and depth of the Spike-specific TCR repertoire rose significantly after two doses of AZD1222.

Data came from immunoSEQ multiplex PCR; TCRdb stores just in-frame clones and leaves some out. The table records more than 95,000 clones, around 90% of them present only once. The V and J genes are TRBV6-5 and TRBJ2-5, with 9 bases aligning to TRBD2. This sequence originates from an adult in good health. The material was peripheral blood, obtained on day 0 of MenACWY control vaccination. CDR3 amino acids: CASRKGLALETQYF. CDR3 coding DNA: TGTGCCAGCAGGAAGGGACTAGCCCTAGAGACCCAGTACTTC.